A selection of T cell receptor beta chains follows, all from one sample in a study of PD-L1 blockade in urothelial cancer. Only in-frame clones appear in the TCRdb table, and some are missing; sequencing was by immunoSEQ multiplex PCR. The table shows 85,000 to 100,000 clones, with 90% occurring only once. The sample consisted of PBMCs, taken around atezolizumab (anti-PD-L1) treatment. The source of these receptors is a man aged 55 to 70 with urothelial cancer. CDR3s include the opening cysteine and the closing phenylalanine or tryptophan. A D gene is named only where the DNA matches it firmly. Clone size is shown for a subset of rows, as once, few, many or a class of expanded clone.

d_gene	v_gene	abundance	j_gene	CDR3nt	CDR3aa
TRBD1	TRBV5-1	NA	TRBJ2-7	TGCGCCAGCAGCGCTCCGGGACAGGGGCCCCACGAGCAGTACTTC	CASSAPGQGPHEQYF
NA	TRBV7-6	once	TRBJ2-1	TGTGCCAGCAGCCCAGGTATTTCCAGCTCCTACAATGAGCAGTTCTTC	CASSPGISSSYNEQFF
NA	TRBV5-1	NA	TRBJ1-4	TGCGCCAGCAGCTTAGGGACTACCGGTAATGAAAAACTGTTTTTT	CASSLGTTGNEKLFF
TRBD1	TRBV27	NA	TRBJ2-6	TGTGCCAGCAGTGTCCGGGACAGGAGACCTCTGGGTGGCAACGTCCTGACTTTC	CASSVRDRRPLGGNVLTF
NA	TRBV7-3	NA	TRBJ2-6	TGTGCCAGCAGCTTAGTGAGCTCTGGGGCCAACGTCCTGACTTTC	CASSLVSSGANVLTF
TRBD1	TRBV28	NA	TRBJ1-5	TGTGCCAGCAGTTCACGGGACAGGGCAATCATGCCCCAGCATTTT	CASSSRDRAIMPQHF
TRBD2	TRBV15	NA	TRBJ2-3	TGTGCCACCAGACCAACTAGCGGCCTTGGTGATACGCAGTATTTT	CATRPTSGLGDTQYF
TRBD2	TRBV2	NA	TRBJ2-1	TGTGCCATCAAAGGGACTAGAGACAATGAGCAGTTCTTC	CAIKGTRDNEQFF
NA	TRBV29-1	NA	TRBJ1-6	TGCAGCGTCAGTGCAGGGTTCAATAATTCACCCCTCCACTTT	CSVSAGFNNSPLHF
TRBD2	TRBV9	NA	TRBJ2-3	TGTGCCACCTCGAGCGGGGGGGACACAGATACGCAGTATTTT	CATSSGGDTDTQYF
TRBD1	TRBV10-3	NA	TRBJ2-1	TGTGCCATCAGTGAGTCGGGGACAGGGATTACCTACAATGAGCAGTTCTTC	CAISESGTGITYNEQFF
NA	TRBV2	NA	TRBJ1-2	TGTGCCAGCAGTGGGCCCAGCTATGGCTACACCTTC	CASSGPSYGYTF
NA	TRBV28	NA	TRBJ2-7	TGTGCCAGCAGCGGGGAGGGGGTCCACGAGCAGTACTTC	CASSGEGVHEQYF
NA	TRBV2	NA	TRBJ2-2	TGTGCCTCCTCAGGGGCCGGGGACGGGGAGCTGTTTTTT	CASSGAGDGELFF
NA	TRBV5-6	once	TRBJ2-3	TGTGCCAGCAGCTGGCTAGCACCTGGCACAGATACGCAGTATTTT	CASSWLAPGTDTQYF
TRBD2	TRBV18	NA	TRBJ2-5	TGTGCCAGCTCACCACGGAATAGCGGGGCAGGCGAGACCCAGTACTTC	CASSPRNSGAGETQYF
TRBD1	TRBV28	NA	TRBJ2-6	TGTGCCAGCACCACCGGACAGGGAGTTGCTGGGGCCAACGTCCTGACTTTC	CASTTGQGVAGANVLTF
TRBD2	TRBV4-2	once	TRBJ2-7	TGTGCCAGCAGCCAAGAGTCGACTAGCGGGGTGAGTGAGCAGTACTTC	CASSQESTSGVSEQYF
TRBD2	TRBV4-3	NA	TRBJ2-1	TGCGCCAGCAGCCAGGGGACTCAGGGAGGGAGTCTCTTC	CASSQGTQGGSLF
TRBD2	TRBV9	NA	TRBJ2-3	TGTGCCAGCAGCGTAGGACTAGCGTTCCTCGATACGCAGTATTTT	CASSVGLAFLDTQYF
TRBD2	TRBV5-1	NA	TRBJ2-3	TGCGCCAGCAGCTCGGGACTAGCGGGGGTCGCAGATACGCAGTATTTT	CASSSGLAGVADTQYF
TRBD1	TRBV15	once	TRBJ1-5	TGTGCCACCAGCAGAGACCCCACGGGACAGGGAGAGAATCAGCCCCAGCATTTT	CATSRDPTGQGENQPQHF
NA	TRBV30	NA	TRBJ1-1	TGTGCCTGGAGAAACTTCGGAGTCATGAACACTGAAGCTTTCTTT	CAWRNFGVMNTEAFF
NA	TRBV7-9	NA	TRBJ1-4	TGTGCCAGCAGCCCAGGGTCGGACGAAAAACTGTTTTTT	CASSPGSDEKLFF
NA	TRBV15	NA	TRBJ1-3	TGTGCCACCAGCAGAGCCCCCGGACAGACTGGAAACACCATATATTTT	CATSRAPGQTGNTIYF
TRBD1	TRBV7-3	NA	TRBJ2-3	TGTGCCAGCAGCCCACTGACAGGGGGCCTAGATACGCAGTATTTT	CASSPLTGGLDTQYF
TRBD1	TRBV6-6	NA	TRBJ1-1	TGTGCCAGCAGTGTCGGACAGGGGAACACTGAAGCTTTCTTT	CASSVGQGNTEAFF
TRBD1	TRBV7-2	NA	TRBJ1-5	TGTGCCAGCAGCGAGACGCGTCAGGGGGCGCGGAATCAGCCCCAGCATTTT	CASSETRQGARNQPQHF
NA	TRBV5-1	NA	TRBJ1-3	TGCGCCAGCAGCTTGGAAGTTCACCAGGGCAGGGGCTCTGGAAACACCATATATTTT	CASSLEVHQGRGSGNTIYF
TRBD2	TRBV2	NA	TRBJ2-5	TGTGCCAGCAATCCCGGACTAGCGGGGGGACAAGAGACCCAGTACTTC	CASNPGLAGGQETQYF